This T cell receptor beta chain was sequenced in a study of blood T cell repertoires in COVID-19. Background on the study: Samples of COVID-19 (acute and convalescent) were obtained from the United States, Italy and Spain. The cDNA or gDNA used as material had been derived from T cells, B-cell-depleted T cells, or PBMCs.

Per the authors' pipeline: From reference gene primer amplification, estimates of nucleated cell counts were derived. Using immunoSEQ multiplex PCR, the repertoire was profiled, and TCRdb retains in-frame clones only, with some absent. V and J calls and clone size are copied from that table; D and trimming were computed from the DNA. The sample has some 74,000 clones, less than 85% seen once. The CDR3 is made up of 17 amino acids. V gave up 6 bases and J gave up 10 bases; unmatched junction bases: 18. CDR1 SNHLY and CDR2 FYNNEI come from the germline V gene. The specimen was peripheral blood. This TCR was sampled from a man in his 70s with active or convalescent COVID-19. The V call is TRBV2, the J call TRBJ1-6; 7 nucleotides agree with TRBD1. CDR3 DNA: TGTGCCAGCAGAGGGGGAGAGACAGGGTTGGGGTGGTCACCCCTCCACTTT. Residues: CASRGGETGLGWSPLHF.